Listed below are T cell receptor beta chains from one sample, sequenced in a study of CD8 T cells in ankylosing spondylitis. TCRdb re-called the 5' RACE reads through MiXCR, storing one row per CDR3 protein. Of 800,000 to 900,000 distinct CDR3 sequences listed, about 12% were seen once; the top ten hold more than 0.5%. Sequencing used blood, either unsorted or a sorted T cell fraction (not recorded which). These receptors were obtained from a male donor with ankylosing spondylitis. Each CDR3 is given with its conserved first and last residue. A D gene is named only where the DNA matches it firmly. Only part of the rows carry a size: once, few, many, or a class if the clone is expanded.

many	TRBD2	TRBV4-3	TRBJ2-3	CASSLLAGAESTDTQYF
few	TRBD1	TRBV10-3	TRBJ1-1	CAIRGQIMNTEASF
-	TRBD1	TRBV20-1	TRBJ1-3	CSAVDRRSSGNTIYF
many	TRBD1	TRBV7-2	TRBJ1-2	CASSWTGEYGYTF
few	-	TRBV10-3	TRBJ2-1	CAISDLGSSYNEQFF
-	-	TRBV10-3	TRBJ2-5	CAISAGFGETQYF
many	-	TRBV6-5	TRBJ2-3	CASSYGEPRSDTQYF
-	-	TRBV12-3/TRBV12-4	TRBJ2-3	CASSLNTGSFSDTQYF
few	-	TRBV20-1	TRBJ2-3	CSARGGWGTDTQYF
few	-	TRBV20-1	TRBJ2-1	CSAEISGEQFF
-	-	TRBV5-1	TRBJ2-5	CASSLGNNQETQYF
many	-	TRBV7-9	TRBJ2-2	CASSLALGTGELFF
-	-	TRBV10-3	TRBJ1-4	CAISVAFNEKLFF
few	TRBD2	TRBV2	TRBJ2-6	CASSRWGTSGFSGANVLTF
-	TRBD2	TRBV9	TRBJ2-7	CASSVGLAGGTYEQYF
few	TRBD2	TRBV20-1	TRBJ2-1	CSTASGRGLDEQFF
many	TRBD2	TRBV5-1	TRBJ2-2	CASSSGLAPTGELFF
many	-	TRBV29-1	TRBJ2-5	CSAAGTVGSETQYF
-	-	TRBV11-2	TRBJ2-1	CASRPRPRVDHSYYNEQFF
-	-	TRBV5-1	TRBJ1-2	CASSSTVDGYTF
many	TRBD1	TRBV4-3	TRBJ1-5	CASSQDRGIYQPQHF
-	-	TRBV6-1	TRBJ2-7	CASSVAESYEQYF
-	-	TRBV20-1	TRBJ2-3	CSAVGTVTDTQYF
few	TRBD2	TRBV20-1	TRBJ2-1	CSASKTSGYNEQFF
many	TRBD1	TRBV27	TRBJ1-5	CASRIDRGGNQPQHF
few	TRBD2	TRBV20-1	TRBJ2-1	CSARVFSGRATYNEQFF
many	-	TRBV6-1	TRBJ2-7	CASSASAVSGTYEQYF
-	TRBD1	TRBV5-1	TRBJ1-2	CASSRTGTSYGYTF
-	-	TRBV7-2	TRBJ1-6	CASSQRGIVNSPLHF
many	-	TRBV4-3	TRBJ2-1	CASSQVGTDVYNEQFF
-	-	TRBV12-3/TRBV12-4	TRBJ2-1	CASSRPRASVYNEQFF
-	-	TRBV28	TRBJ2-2	CASSFQGGYTGELFF
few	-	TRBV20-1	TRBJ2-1	CSGREDVYNEQFF
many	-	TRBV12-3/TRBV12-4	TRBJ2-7	CASSRDGEQYF
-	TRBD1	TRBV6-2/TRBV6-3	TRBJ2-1	CASSFTGVFNEQFF
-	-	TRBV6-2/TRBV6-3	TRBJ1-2	CASSYSPDPYGYTF
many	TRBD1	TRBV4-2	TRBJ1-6	CASSQTGPTNSPLHF
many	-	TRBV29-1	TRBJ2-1	CSAARGYGDEQFF
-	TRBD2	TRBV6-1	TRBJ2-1	CASVGLAGVNEQFF
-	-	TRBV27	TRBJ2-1	CASSFYQRAKQFF
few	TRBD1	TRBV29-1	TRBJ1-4	CSVYGDRGMDEKLFF
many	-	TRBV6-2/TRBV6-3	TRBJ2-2	CASSYSPLPTTGELFF
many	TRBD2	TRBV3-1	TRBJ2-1	CASSPLLAGDNEQFF
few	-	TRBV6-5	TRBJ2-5	CASRVLETQYF
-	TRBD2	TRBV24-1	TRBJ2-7	CATSDTSGRAEYEQYF
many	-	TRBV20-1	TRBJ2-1	CSAPVGTRADNEQFF
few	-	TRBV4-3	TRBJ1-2	CASSQDLGGGYTF
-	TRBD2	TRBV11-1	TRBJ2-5	CASSFFGLAGGRYQETQYF
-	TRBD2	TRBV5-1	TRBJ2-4	CASSTGGGAKNIQYF
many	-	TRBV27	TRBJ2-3	CASSLSTGTGTDTQYF
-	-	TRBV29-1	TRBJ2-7	CSVAGESPYEQYF
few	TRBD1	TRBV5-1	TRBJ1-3	CASRAGQGSGNTIYF
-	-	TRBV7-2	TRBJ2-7	CASSLLQGVYEQYF
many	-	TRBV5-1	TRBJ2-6	CASKSGANVLTF
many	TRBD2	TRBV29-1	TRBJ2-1	CSVERGGNEQFF